This T cell receptor (beta chain) was recorded in a study of a mutant IDH1 vaccine in newly diagnosed glioma. This CDR3 has 14 amino acids. V shed 7 bases and J shed 4 bases, with 14 bases lying between them. Looked up from germline, CDR1 is SNHLY and CDR2 is FYNNEI. Time point defined: baseline, week 1 (first vaccination visit). Sample treatment: pre-vaccination baseline after standard-of-care therapy. Generated by immunoSEQ multiplex PCR, the TCRdb table keeps only in-frame clones and is missing some. The sample gives 15,000 to 20,000 clones, less than 97% of which show up once; more than 3.5% is in the top ten.

V gene TRBV2 combines with J gene TRBJ1-5, with a tentative D call TRBD1 (5 bases). This specimen consisted of peripheral blood mononuclear cells (PBMCs), obtained from a glioma patient treated with radiotherapy, temozolomide or both. The clonotype was recovered from a woman between 18 and 29 years old with glioma. Some clones in this sample may be carry-over from other donors' samples. CDR3 sequence (DNA): TGTGCCAGCACCCCGGGACGGCAGAATCAGCCCCAGCATTTT. Protein: CASTPGRQNQPQHF.